The next 31 T cell receptor beta chains were all read from a single sample in a study of blood T cell repertoires in COVID-19. Produced via immunoSEQ multiplex PCR; TCRdb's table is partial and in-frame only. Here the sample spans approximately 300,000 clones, approximately 91% being singletons. The source material was peripheral blood. All receptors come from a woman aged 25 to 45 with COVID-19, enrolled during active disease.

CDR3 in amino acids: CASSFKQGKGSTNEKLFF. The CDR3 nucleotides are TGTGCCAGCAGCTTTAAACAGGGCAAGGGTTCAACTAATGAAAAACTGTTTTTT. The V gene is TRBV11-3, the J gene TRBJ1-4, with D maybe TRBD1 (6 bases). V was clipped by 3 bases and J by 0 bases, with 17 bases between them. This CDR3 region has 18 residues. Germline loops: CDR1 SGHNT, CDR2 YENEEA.

The gene calls are TRBV5-5 and TRBJ1-4, with D maybe TRBD1 (5 bases). This CDR3 has 14 amino acids. The V gene lost 2 bases and the J gene lost 7 bases, with 12 bases spanning the gap. The germline V gene encodes CDR1 SGHKS and CDR2 YYEKEE (reference sequence). CDR3 region: CASSFTDGGEKLFF. The CDR3 nucleotides read TGTGCCAGCAGCTTTACGGACGGGGGTGAAAAACTGTTTTTT.

The chain carries TRBV7-2 and TRBJ1-2, with 8 bases that match TRBD1. The J segment lost 6 bases and the V segment lost 4 bases, leaving 7 bases of the junction unmatched. Germline values: CDR1 SGHTA, CDR2 FQGNSA. This CDR3 is 14 amino acids long. CDR3 sequence (DNA): TGTGCCAGCAGCTCCCAGGGGGCGCAGGATGGCTACACCTTC. Protein product: CASSSQGAQDGYTF.

There are a few counts of this clone. The V and J genes are TRBV15 and TRBJ1-5; TRBD1 is a possible D gene (5 bases). Trimming cost V 0 bases and J 9 bases, with 9 bases left between them. Germline V gene data show CDR1 as LNHNV and CDR2 as YYDKDF (reference sequence). CDR3 length equals 13 residues. The CDR3 here is CATSRDIGAPQHF. The CDR3, as DNA: TGTGCCACCAGCAGAGATATTGGGGCGCCCCAGCATTTT.

This chain links TRBV6-1 with TRBJ2-4; TRBD2 agrees at 11 bases. V was clipped by 3 bases and J by 0 bases; unmatched bases: 7. Germline V lookup: CDR1 MNHNS, CDR2 SASEGT. This CDR3 spans 18 amino acids. This CDR3 reads CASSDRSSGRVAKNIQYF. CDR3 bases: TGTGCCAGCAGTGATCGTAGTAGCGGGAGGGTAGCCAAAAACATTCAGTACTTC.

The chain's CDR3 is CASSPDRGSYEQYF. The CDR3 DNA sequence: TGTGCCAGCAGCCCGGACAGGGGATCCTACGAGCAGTACTTC. The chain is built from TRBV7-3 and TRBJ2-7; 9 bases are shared with TRBD1. The V gene end was trimmed by 5 bases and the J gene end by 1 base; junction bases not matched to a gene: 3. CDR3 length equals 14 residues. Germline CDR1 SGHTA, CDR2 FQGTGA.

The V and J genes are TRBV5-1 and TRBJ2-1, with D possibly being TRBD1 (6 bases). Germline assignment: CDR1 SGHRS and CDR2 YFSETQ. CDR3 size: 15 residues. The ends were cut back, 4 bases at V and 3 bases at J, with 14 bases in the middle. CDR3 DNA sequence: TGCGCCAGCAGCGGTACCCGGGACAACTACAATGAGCAGTTCTTC. Amino acid sequence: CASSGTRDNYNEQFF.

The chain uses TRBV5-1 and TRBJ1-1; perhaps TRBD1 as D (6 bases). Germline CDR1 SGHRS, CDR2 YFSETQ. The V gene lost 2 bases and the J gene lost 7 bases, with 15 bases spanning the gap. The CDR3 spans 14 residues. CDR3 sequence reads: CASSFQGKTGEAFF. The CDR3 region has the DNA TGCGCCAGCAGCTTTCAGGGGAAAACAGGTGAAGCTTTCTTT.

This clone appeared a single time. V gene TRBV7-9 combines with J gene TRBJ2-1, with 7 bases matching TRBD2. The CDR3 is made up of 12 amino acids. In germline, CDR1 is SEHNR, CDR2 FQNEAQ (reference sequence). The J segment lost 9 bases and the V segment lost 4 bases, leaving 3 bases of the junction unmatched. The CDR3 bases are TGTGCCAGCAGCTCCACTAGCGTTGAGCAGTTCTTC. It codes for CASSSTSVEQFF.

The rearrangement joins TRBV18 to TRBJ2-7; D is perhaps TRBD2 (6 bases). V was trimmed by 3 bases and J by 2 bases, leaving 20 bases between them. The length of the CDR3 is 17 residues. CDR1 is KGHSH and CDR2 is LQKENI in the germline V gene. CDR3: CASSPLPGLKETYEQYF. The CDR3 bases are TGTGCCAGCTCACCGTTACCGGGACTTAAAGAGACCTACGAGCAGTACTTC.

This rearrangement joins TRBV7-9 to TRBJ2-2; weak D call: TRBD2 (6 bases). The CDR3 consists of 16 residues. Trimming left V 1 base short and J 5 bases short, with 14 bases between. Looked up from germline, CDR1 is SEHNR and CDR2 is FQNEAQ (reference sequence). In DNA, the CDR3 is TGTGCCAGCAGCTTAGGCTCCAGCGGGCGGACCGGGGAGCTGTTTTTT. Its translation is CASSLGSSGRTGELFF.

This sequence joins TRBV7-9 and TRBJ2-1; TRBD2 matches 9 bases. CDR3 length: 16 residues. Germline-derived CDR1 and CDR2 are SEHNR and FQNEAQ (reference sequence). After removal of 5 bases from V and 6 bases from J, the junction contained 11 bases not matched to a gene. CDR3 DNA sequence: TGTGCCAGCAGCCTACTCTTGGGACTAGCTCTCAATGAGCAGTTCTTC. Its protein is CASSLLLGLALNEQFF.

V is TRBV6-5 and J is TRBJ2-7, with 7 bases aligning to TRBD1. There are 12 residues in the CDR3. V was clipped by 6 bases and J by 5 bases; unmatched bases: 4. The germline gives CDR1 MNHEY, CDR2 SVGAGI. CDR3 DNA sequence: TGTGCCAGCAGGAAGGGGGCCCACGAGCAGTACTTC. Translating it yields CASRKGAHEQYF.

This chain joins TRBV7-2 and TRBJ1-5, with unresolved D. Germline CDR1 and CDR2: SGHTA and FQGNSA. Deletions cut 5 bases from V and 2 bases from J, with 19 bases between. This CDR3 comprises 17 residues. This CDR3 reads CASSPVGWRGGNQPQHF. DNA of the CDR3: TGTGCCAGCAGCCCAGTTGGGTGGCGAGGTGGCAATCAGCCCCAGCATTTT.

This chain uses TRBV19 with TRBJ2-2; TRBD2 might be the D (6 bases). Trimming left V 1 base short and J 5 bases short, with 14 bases between. CDR1 is LNHDA, CDR2 SQIVND, per germline (reference sequence). This CDR3 comprises 16 residues. This CDR3 reads CASSIGRGWETGELFF. CDR3 nucleotides: TGTGCCAGTAGTATAGGCCGGGGGTGGGAAACCGGGGAGCTGTTTTTT.

The rearrangement joins TRBV11-2 to TRBJ2-1, with TRBD2 as a possible D gene (6 bases). Germline V lookup: CDR1 SGHAT, CDR2 FQNNGV. V was pared by 0 bases and J by 3 bases, with 9 bases between. The CDR3 is 15 amino acids. CDR3 sequence reads: CASSLDGTHYNEQFF. The CDR3 region has the DNA TGTGCCAGCAGCTTAGACGGGACTCACTACAATGAGCAGTTCTTC.

This chain's CDR3 is CASSPRSGQETQYF. In DNA form, the CDR3 reads TGTGCCAGCTCACCACGGTCGGGGCAAGAGACCCAGTACTTC. The chain joins TRBV18 to TRBJ2-5; possibly TRBD2 for D (5 bases). Germline lookup yields CDR1 KGHSH and CDR2 LQKENI. The CDR3 is made up of 14 amino acids. The V end lost 1 base, the J end lost 2 bases, and 8 bases lay between the germline ends.

The rearrangement joins TRBV11-3 to TRBJ2-1, with D uncertain. This CDR3 has 16 amino acids. Germline V gene sequence: CDR1 SGHNT, CDR2 YENEEA. V was cut by 5 bases and J by 0 bases, with 14 bases left in between. The CDR3 DNA reads as TGTGCCAGCAGCCCTGCGAGCCAAGACTCCTACAATGAGCAGTTCTTC. It translates to CASSPASQDSYNEQFF.

This chain links TRBV9 with TRBJ2-2, with 11 bases fitting TRBD2. Germline-derived CDR1 and CDR2 are SGDLS and YYNGEE. J gave up 3 bases and V 1 base, and 8 bases lay outside the gene matches. The CDR3 consists of 18 residues. The CDR3 sequence is CASSVSVAGGWDTGELFF. As DNA, the CDR3 is TGTGCCAGCAGCGTATCCGTAGCGGGAGGGTGGGACACCGGGGAGCTGTTTTTT.

The chain is built from TRBV27 and TRBJ1-5; 11 nucleotides match TRBD1. V lost 6 bases to trimming and J lost 3 bases; unmatched junction nucleotides: 4. Looked up from germline, CDR1 is MNHEY and CDR2 is SMNVEV (reference sequence). This CDR3 region has 15 residues. The CDR3 nucleotides read TGTGCCAGCAGACGGACAGGGGGCCTCAATCAGCCCCAGCATTTT. Translated, it gives CASRRTGGLNQPQHF.

V and J are TRBV9 and TRBJ2-1; D may be TRBD2 (6 bases). CDR3 size: 14 residues. V lost 3 bases and J lost 5, with 12 bases in between. In germline, CDR1 is SGDLS, CDR2 YYNGEE. Here the CDR3 reads CASSAYGLNNEQFF. The CDR3 coding sequence is TGTGCCAGCAGCGCTTACGGACTAAACAATGAGCAGTTCTTC.

The chain joins TRBV28 to TRBJ2-7; 7 nucleotides line up with TRBD2. Germline V gene lookup returns CDR1 MDHEN and CDR2 SYDVKM. The CDR3 sequence is 14 residues long. Trimming at V came to 3 bases and at J to 4 bases, leaving 6 bases not matched to a gene. CDR3: CASSFGAGVYEQYF. The CDR3 DNA reads TGTGCCAGCAGTTTTGGGGCGGGAGTTTACGAGCAGTACTTC.

The CDR3: CASSLRQVVSYNEQFF. CDR3 nucleotides: TGTGCCAGCAGTTTACGACAGGTAGTCTCCTACAATGAGCAGTTCTTC. This chain joins TRBV28 and TRBJ2-1, with D maybe TRBD1 (6 bases). V lost 2 bases and J lost 0, with 11 bases in between. The CDR3 totals 16 residues. Germline V lookup: CDR1 MDHEN, CDR2 SYDVKM.

V gene TRBV2 combines with J gene TRBJ2-3; 7 bases fit TRBD2. CDR1 and CDR2 (germline): SNHLY, FYNNEI. The CDR3 has 14 residues. V was pared by 2 bases and J by 4 bases, with 3 bases of the junction left unmatched. The DNA for the CDR3 is TGTGCCAGCAGTGAAACTAGCGTCCCAGATACGCAGTATTTT. Protein: CASSETSVPDTQYF.

V is TRBV21-1 and J is TRBJ1-2; TRBD1 reflects the table's D call only, with no check against the DNA. TRBV21-1 is marked as a pseudogene. The CDR3 has 16 amino acids. CDR3 nucleotide sequence: TGTGCCAGCAGCAAAGAGAGGACAGGGGGTTTTTATGGCTACACCTTC. Translating gives CASSKERTGGFYGYTF.

The chain carries TRBV28 and TRBJ2-4; 7 nucleotides line up with TRBD1. Germline CDR1 is MDHEN and CDR2 is SYDVKM. J lost 0 bases, V lost 3 bases, and 5 bases had no gene match. This CDR3 has 16 residues. The CDR3 loop reads CASSLPDRLAKNIQYF. CDR3 DNA sequence: TGTGCCAGCAGTTTGCCGGACAGGCTAGCCAAAAACATTCAGTACTTC.

The CDR3 region has the DNA TGTGCCAGCAGCCATCTATCAGGAGGAAACACCATATATTTT. The encoded protein is CASSHLSGGNTIYF. The V gene is TRBV3-1 (or the pseudogene TRBV3-2), the J gene TRBJ1-3; D is unclear. The V end was cut by 3 bases, the J end by 4 bases, with 10 bases between. The CDR3 extends over 14 amino acids. Germline loops: CDR1 LGHDT, CDR2 YNNKEL (reference sequence).

On this clone: The same CDR3 arises from other DNA sequences in this sample as well. The chain has TRBV13 and TRBJ2-5; 11 nucleotides agree with TRBD2. In germline, CDR1 is PRHDT, CDR2 FYEKMQ (reference sequence). The CDR3 spans 15 residues. Losses at the gene ends were 5 bases for V and 1 base for J; bases not matched to a gene: 3. CDR3 sequence: CASSLAGGGQETQYF. Written as DNA, the CDR3 is TGTGCCAGCAGCCTAGCGGGGGGCGGCCAAGAGACCCAGTACTTC.

This chain connects TRBV29-1 to TRBJ2-3; tentative D call: TRBD1 (9 bases). CDR3 size: 15 residues. The germline V gene has CDR1 SQVTM and CDR2 ANQGSEA. Between the trimmed V and J ends, which lost 7 bases and 0 bases, there was a span of 17 bases. Here the CDR3 DNA reads TGCAGCGCCGCGGGGGGACAGGGTAGCACAGATACGCAGTATTTT. Translating gives CSAAGGQGSTDTQYF.

The chain joins TRBV7-9 to TRBJ1-4; 7 positions agree with TRBD1. CDR1 is SEHNR, CDR2 FQNEAQ, per germline (reference sequence). There are 14 residues in the CDR3. J lost 5 bases, V lost 5 bases, and 5 bases had no gene match. Here the CDR3 reads CASSRTGHNEKLFF. DNA of the CDR3: TGTGCCAGCAGCCGGACAGGACACAATGAAAAACTGTTTTTT.

The rearrangement joins TRBV6-6 to TRBJ1-1; TRBD1 agrees at 10 bases. There are 16 residues in the CDR3. Germline V lookup: CDR1 MNHNY, CDR2 SVGAGI (reference sequence). V trimming: 4 bases; J trimming: 1 base; junction bases outside the gene matches: 6. This chain's CDR3 is CASSSSGQGPNTEAFF. CDR3 coding DNA: TGTGCCAGCAGTTCCTCGGGACAGGGGCCGAACACTGAAGCTTTCTTT.